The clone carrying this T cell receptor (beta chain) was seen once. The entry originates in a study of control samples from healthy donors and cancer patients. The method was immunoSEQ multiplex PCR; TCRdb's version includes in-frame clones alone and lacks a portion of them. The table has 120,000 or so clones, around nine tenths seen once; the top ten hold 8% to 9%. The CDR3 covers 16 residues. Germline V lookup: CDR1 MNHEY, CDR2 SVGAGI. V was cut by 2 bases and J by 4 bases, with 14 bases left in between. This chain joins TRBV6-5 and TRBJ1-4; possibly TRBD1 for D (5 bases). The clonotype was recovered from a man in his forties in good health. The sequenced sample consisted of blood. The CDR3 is CASSYRNRILNEKLFF. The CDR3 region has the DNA TGTGCCAGCAGTTACCGCAACAGGATCCTTAATGAAAAACTGTTTTTT.